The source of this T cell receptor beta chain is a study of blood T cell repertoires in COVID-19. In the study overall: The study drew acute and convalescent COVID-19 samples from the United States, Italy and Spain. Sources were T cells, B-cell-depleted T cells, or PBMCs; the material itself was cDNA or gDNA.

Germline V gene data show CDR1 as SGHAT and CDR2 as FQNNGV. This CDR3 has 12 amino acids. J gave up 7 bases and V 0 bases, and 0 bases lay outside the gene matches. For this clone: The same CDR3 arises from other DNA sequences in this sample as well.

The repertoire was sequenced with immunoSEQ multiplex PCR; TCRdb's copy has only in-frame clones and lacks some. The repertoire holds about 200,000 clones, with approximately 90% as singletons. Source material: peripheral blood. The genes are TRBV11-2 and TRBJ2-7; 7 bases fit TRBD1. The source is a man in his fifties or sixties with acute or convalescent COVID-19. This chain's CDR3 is CASSLDRGEQYF. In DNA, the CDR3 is TGTGCCAGCAGCTTAGACAGGGGGGAGCAGTACTTC.